Below, one TCR beta chain is given with its context. The data stem from a study of blood T cell repertoires in COVID-19. As for the study in general: PBMCs, B-cell-depleted T cells, or T cells were the source of the cDNA or gDNA that made up the material.

The CDR3 runs to 12 residues. The V gene end was trimmed by 8 bases and the J gene end by 5 bases; junction bases not matched to a gene: 5. The germline CDR1 and CDR2 sequences are MDHEN and SYDVKM. In the original analysis: Estimates of nucleated cell counts were drawn from the amplification of reference gene primers. Method: immunoSEQ multiplex PCR; TCRdb's copy keeps in-frame clones and lacks some. V, J and clone size were drawn from that table, and D and trimming were deduced from the DNA. The data contain 150,000 to 200,000 clones, 88% of them singletons. This TCR was recovered from a woman between 25 and 40 years old with acute or convalescent COVID-19. The chain has TRBV28 and TRBJ2-7; 8 bases are shared with TRBD2. What was sequenced was peripheral blood. The DNA for the CDR3 is TGTGCCAGCGGCGGGAGGATGGACGAGCAGTACTTC. Translating gives CASGGRMDEQYF.